These 26 T cell receptor beta chains were all obtained from the same sample, sequenced in a study of regulatory T cells in long-lasting Graves disease. As to time point: persistent/refractory GD, antithyroid drugs over 5 years with positive TRAb. RNA from PBMCs was the source of the TCR library. Arm-PCR of CDR3 regions with iRepertoire HTBI primers generated TCR beta libraries. MiXCR, applied by TCRdb to the multiplex PCR reads, yields one record per CDR3 protein. The data show about 290,000 distinct CDR3 sequences, with 20% to 25% seen just once and roughly 50% held by the top ten. This specimen consisted of peripheral blood mononuclear cells (PBMCs), obtained when the disease was refractory, from a patient treated with antithyroid drugs. These receptors all stem from a female donor with Graves disease.

The sample holds a few counts of this clonotype. The chain has TRBV19 and TRBJ1-5, with D perhaps matching TRBD1 (6 bases). The CDR3 has 16 residues. V lost 3 bases, J lost 1 base, and 13 bases lay in between. Germline V gives CDR1 LNHDA, CDR2 SQIVND (reference sequence). CDR3 sequence (DNA): TGTGCCAGTAGTATCCAGGGGACGGGAAGCAATCAGCCCCAGCATTTT. Translating gives CASSIQGTGSNQPQHF.

About this clonotype: A much bigger clone sits one base away, suggesting this may be a read error. The chain is built from TRBV12-3 or TRBV12-4 and TRBJ2-7, with D perhaps TRBD2 (6 bases). The CDR3 has 14 residues. The CDR3 reads CASSFHTSSHEQYF. The CDR3 DNA is TGTGCCAGCAGTTTTCATACTAGCTCCCACGAGCAGTACTTC.

This clonotype was counted many times. V is TRBV6-2 or TRBV6-3 and J is TRBJ2-7, with D perhaps TRBD2 (5 bases). Germline loops: CDR1 MNHEY, CDR2 SVGEGT. CDR3 length equals 15 residues. V was cut by 0 bases and J by 4 bases, with 13 bases left in between. For the CDR3, the DNA is TGTGCCAGCAGTTACTCTTTATCGGGGATGTACGAGCAGTACTTC. It encodes CASSYSLSGMYEQYF.

The rearrangement uses TRBV29-1 and TRBJ1-2; tentative D call: TRBD1 (5 bases). From germline, CDR1 is SQVTM and CDR2 ANQGSEA. Trimming cost V 4 bases and J 4 bases, with 10 bases left between them. This CDR3 has 12 residues. This chain's CDR3 is CSVGDVTYGYTF. The DNA of the CDR3 is TGCAGCGTTGGGGACGTAACCTATGGCTACACCTTC.

This sequence joins TRBV20-1 and TRBJ2-3; TRBD2 matches 7 bases. In germline, CDR1 is DFQATT, CDR2 SNEGSKA (reference sequence). J gave up 3 bases and V 1 base, and 4 bases lay outside the gene matches. The CDR3 length is 14 residues. The CDR3 is CSARVAGETDTQYF. CDR3 DNA: TGCAGTGCTAGAGTTGCGGGGGAGACAGATACGCAGTATTTT.

The chain joins TRBV6-1 to TRBJ1-3; no definite D call. Trimming took 8 bases from V and 4 from J, leaving 12 bases between them. The germline V gene has CDR1 MNHNS and CDR2 SASEGT. This CDR3 is built from 13 residues. Here the CDR3 reads CASSRGRGNTIYF. CDR3 nucleotide sequence: TGTGCCAGCTCTCGTGGCAGAGGAAACACCATATATTTT.

This clonotype was recorded many times. The V and J genes are TRBV6-2 or TRBV6-3 and TRBJ1-4; D is unclear. Germline V CDR1 and CDR2: MNHEY, SVGEGT. With 4 bases removed from V and 10 bases from J, the gap between germline ends came to 13 bases. The CDR3 is made up of 13 amino acids. Here the CDR3 DNA reads TGTGCCAGCAGTTCGTCTCGAGTCGGAAAACTGTTTTTT. It specifies CASSSSRVGKLFF.

Ten or more counts support this clonotype. This sequence joins TRBV7-2 and TRBJ2-7; D call uncertain. The ends were cut back, 2 bases at V and 1 base at J, with 15 bases in the middle. The CDR3 is 16 amino acids. Germline CDR1 is SGHTA and CDR2 is FQGNSA. The CDR3 DNA reads TGTGCCAGCAGCTTACCTAGAACTAACCCTTCCTACGAGCAGTACTTC. Amino acid sequence: CASSLPRTNPSYEQYF.

This clonotype occurred many times. The rearrangement joins TRBV6-2 or TRBV6-3 to TRBJ1-3; D gene uncertain. Trimming stripped 7 bases from V and 0 bases from J, with 10 bases between. Germline V gives CDR1 MNHEY, CDR2 SVGEGT. The CDR3 is made up of 14 amino acids. CDR3 sequence: CASIPGDSGNTIYF. In DNA, the CDR3 is TGTGCCAGCATCCCCGGAGACTCTGGAAACACCATATATTTT.

This clonotype was picked up many times. The chain has TRBV28 and TRBJ2-7; 7 nucleotides agree with TRBD2. This CDR3 spans 15 amino acids. Looked up from germline, CDR1 is MDHEN and CDR2 is SYDVKM. V dropped 3 bases and J dropped 7; count of bases not matched to a gene: 12. CDR3 residues: CASSFPSGTLTEQYF. The CDR3 region has the DNA TGTGCCAGCAGTTTTCCTAGCGGAACTTTGACGGAGCAGTACTTC. Full variable domain (rest looked up from reference TRBV28 and TRBJ2-7): DVKVTQSSRYLVKRTGEKVFLECVQDMDHENMFWYRQDPGLGLRLIYFSYDVKMKEKGDIPEGYSVSREKKERFSLILESASTNQTSMYLCASSFPSGTLTEQYFGPGTRLTVT.

Written as DNA, the CDR3 is TGTGCCAGCAGCCCAACGGGAGCCCCCGGCGAGCAGTACTTC. It encodes CASSPTGAPGEQYF. This chain joins TRBV6-2 or TRBV6-3 and TRBJ2-7; D might be TRBD2 (6 bases). Germline V gene data show CDR1 as MNHEY and CDR2 as SVGEGT. The CDR3 has 14 amino acids. The V gene lost 6 bases and the J gene lost 6 bases, with 18 bases spanning the gap.

A few counts support this clonotype. This chain connects TRBV19 to TRBJ2-3, with TRBD2 matching over 7 bases. This CDR3 has 15 amino acids. Germline-derived CDR1 and CDR2 are LNHDA and SQIVND (reference sequence). Losses at the gene ends were 5 bases for V and 4 bases for J; bases not matched to a gene: 9. This CDR3 is CASSSRDAGADTQYF. CDR3 bases: TGTGCCAGTAGTTCCCGGGACGCGGGGGCAGATACGCAGTATTTT.

This clonotype was found a few times. V usage is TRBV6-1 and J usage is TRBJ2-5; 10 nucleotides match TRBD1. Per the germline V gene, CDR1 is MNHNS and CDR2 is SASEGT. This CDR3 region has 15 residues. V dropped 5 bases and J dropped 3; count of bases not matched to a gene: 6. The CDR3: CASSTLGTGEETQYF. CDR3 coding DNA: TGTGCCAGCAGTACCCTAGGGACAGGGGAAGAGACCCAGTACTTC.

This clonotype was found many times. This chain joins TRBV6-1 and TRBJ1-1, with D possibly matching TRBD1 (6 bases). V shed 6 bases and J shed 6 bases, with 14 bases lying between them. Germline CDR1 reads MNHNS; CDR2 reads SASEGT. This CDR3 contains 13 residues. CDR3 sequence: CASSVTGYAEAFF. CDR3 nucleotides: TGTGCCAGCAGCGTCACAGGGTATGCTGAAGCTTTCTTT.

In its sample, this clonotype was seen many times. The genes are TRBV2 and TRBJ2-7, with D uncertain. Trimming took off 7 bases at V and 5 bases at J, with 12 bases between the two ends. CDR1 and CDR2 (germline): SNHLY, FYNNEI. This CDR3 is 12 amino acids long. CDR3 coding DNA: TGTGCCAGCAAAACCCCGACCCACGAGCAGTACTTC. This codes for CASKTPTHEQYF. Full variable domain (missing parts from reference TRBV2 and TRBJ2-7): EPEVTQTPSHQVTQMGQEVILRCVPISNHLYFYWYRQILGQKVEFLVSFYNNEISEKSEIFDDQFSVERPDGSNFTLKIRSTKLEDSAMYFCASKTPTHEQYFGPGTRLTVT.

This CDR3 reads CASSLLPAHYGYTF. In DNA, the CDR3 is TGTGCCAGCAGCTTACTCCCGGCCCACTATGGCTACACCTTC. The rearrangement uses TRBV7-9 and TRBJ1-2; no reliable D call. V was shortened by 2 bases and J by 3 bases, with 10 bases between the two germline ends. From germline, CDR1 is SEHNR and CDR2 FQNEAQ (reference sequence). The CDR3 sequence is 14 residues long.

This clonotype was detected ten times or more. The chain recombines TRBV7-2 with TRBJ1-5; D remains unclear. The CDR3 is 13 amino acids. The germline V gene has CDR1 SGHTA and CDR2 FQGNSA. Trimming removed 2 bases from V and 11 bases from J, with 13 bases in between. CDR3 protein: CASSLRPQAAQHF. As DNA, the CDR3 is TGTGCCAGCAGCTTAAGACCGCAAGCAGCCCAGCATTTT.

The chain is built from TRBV3-1 and TRBJ2-1, with 7 positions matching TRBD2. With 2 bases clipped from V and 6 bases from J, the junction kept 13 bases outside the gene matches. Germline CDR1 LGHDT, CDR2 YNNKEL (reference sequence). The CDR3 covers 17 residues. The CDR3: CASSQSATSGMGNEQFF. CDR3 in DNA: TGTGCCAGCAGCCAATCGGCAACAAGCGGGATGGGCAATGAGCAGTTCTTC.

The chain carries TRBV20-1 and TRBJ1-5, with a possible D match to TRBD1 (6 bases). The CDR3 runs to 15 residues. The germline gives CDR1 DFQATT, CDR2 SNEGSKA (reference sequence). V lost 3 bases, J lost 6 bases, and 18 bases lay in between. The CDR3 is CSASQPGGGGQPQHF. CDR3 nucleotide sequence: TGCAGTGCTAGCCAACCGGGGGGAGGGGGTCAGCCCCAGCATTTT.

This clonotype was counted a few times. Here the CDR3 DNA reads TGCAGTGCTGCAAGTAGCGGGAGTATCTACAATGAGCAGTTCTTC. Residues: CSAASSGSIYNEQFF. The chain joins TRBV20-1 to TRBJ2-1, with 9 bases aligning to TRBD2. The ends lost 5 bases at V and 3 bases at J; junction bases unmatched: 8. In germline, CDR1 is DFQATT, CDR2 SNEGSKA (reference sequence). CDR3 size: 15 residues.

The CDR3 sequence is CASSLWPGEDYGYTF. The CDR3 DNA is TGCGCCAGCAGCTTGTGGCCAGGGGAGGACTATGGCTACACCTTC. The chain joins TRBV5-1 to TRBJ1-2; D possibly corresponds to TRBD1 (6 bases). Germline V gene data show CDR1 as SGHRS and CDR2 as YFSETQ. The CDR3 has 15 residues. Deletions cut 1 base from V and 3 bases from J, with 13 bases between.

This clonotype was found once. The chain uses TRBV27 and TRBJ2-7; unclear D gene. Trimming removed 8 bases from V and 0 bases from J, with 5 bases in between. There are 11 residues in the CDR3. Per the germline V gene, CDR1 is MNHEY and CDR2 is SMNVEV (reference sequence). CDR3 DNA: TGTGCCAGCCCCAGCTCCTACGAGCAGTACTTC. It specifies CASPSSYEQYF.

This clonotype was seen many times. CDR3 bases: TGTGCCAGCAGCATACAGGGGAACACTGAAGCTTTCTTT. It translates to CASSIQGNTEAFF. V gene TRBV6-1 combines with J gene TRBJ1-1; maybe TRBD1 (6 bases). Trimming cost V 6 bases and J 1 base, with 9 bases left between them. Looked up from germline, CDR1 is MNHNS and CDR2 is SASEGT. The CDR3 is 13 amino acids.

V usage is TRBV20-1 and J usage is TRBJ2-7; TRBD1 matches 10 bases. Germline loops: CDR1 DFQATT, CDR2 SNEGSKA (reference sequence). The V gene end was trimmed by 6 bases and the J gene end by 7 bases; junction bases not matched to a gene: 12. This CDR3 is 14 amino acids long. The CDR3 is CSAYSGQGVEEQYF. The CDR3 DNA reads TGCAGTGCCTACTCCGGACAGGGGGTAGAAGAGCAGTACTTC.

This clonotype was recorded at least ten times. V gene TRBV28 combines with J gene TRBJ1-2; the D gene is possibly TRBD1 (5 bases). CDR1 is MDHEN, CDR2 SYDVKM, per germline. The CDR3 is 11 residues long. V dropped 6 bases and J dropped 6 bases, with 8 bases sitting between them. The CDR3 coding sequence is TGTGCCAGCAGGAGGGGCGATGGCTACACCTTC. This sequence encodes CASRRGDGYTF.

The gene calls are TRBV14 and TRBJ2-7, with D perhaps matching TRBD2 (6 bases). This CDR3 is 15 amino acids long. The V end was cut by 1 base, the J end by 1 base, with 11 bases between. The germline CDR1 and CDR2 sequences are SGHDN and FVKESK. CDR3 in DNA: TGTGCCAGCAGCCAAGGGCTAGCGACATCCTACGAGCAGTACTTC. It specifies CASSQGLATSYEQYF.